This TCR beta chain was profiled in a study of T cell responses to AZD1222 COVID-19 vaccine. Study at large: Analysis merged second doses at about 4 or about 12 weeks. General study findings and limits: At 160-218 and 743-854, vaccine-associated CD4 TCRs were dominant, and they spanned spike.

As for this clone: Its specificity is not known.

J was trimmed by 5 bases and V by 4 bases; bases with no gene match: 7. CDR3 length: 15 amino acids. Germline-derived CDR1 and CDR2 are SGHVS and FQNEAQ. The method was immunoSEQ multiplex PCR; TCRdb's version includes in-frame clones alone and lacks a portion of them. Here the sample spans approximately 160,000 clones, about nine tenths being singletons. The material sequenced was peripheral blood, taken on day 0 of AZD1222 vaccination. The V gene is TRBV7-8, the J gene TRBJ1-4; 7 bases map to TRBD1. The clonotype was recovered from an adult in good health. Here the CDR3 DNA reads TGTGCCAGCAGCTCCCTGACAGGGCCAAATGAAAAACTGTTTTTT. It encodes CASSSLTGPNEKLFF.